The rows below give T cell receptor beta chains drawn from one sample of a study of T cells after yellow fever vaccination. TCRdb fed the 5' RACE reads into MiXCR, producing one record per CDR3 protein. The sample has 620,000 or so distinct CDR3 sequences, roughly 17% seen once. The starting material was PBMCs, obtained 5 to 6 days after the first yellow fever vaccination. These receptors came from a young man who received the YFV17D yellow fever vaccine. CDR3s include the opening cysteine and the closing phenylalanine or tryptophan. D genes are given only for firm matches. Expanded clones are given a class, and other clones once, few, many or no size at all.

size	V	J	D	DNA	CDR3
-	TRBV2	TRBJ1-2	-	TGTGCCAGCAGAGTGCGGGATTCGGTGGGGTTCTATGGCTACACCTTC	CASRVRDSVGFYGYTF
-	TRBV5-1	TRBJ2-3	-	TGCGCCAGCAGCTTGGCAACGATCGCAGATACGCAGTATTTT	CASSLATIADTQYF
few	TRBV12-3/TRBV12-4	TRBJ2-4	-	TGTGCCAGCAGTTTGGGAGTAGCTCAGTACTTC	CASSLGVAQYF
few	TRBV6-5	TRBJ2-7	-	TGTGCCAGCAGTTATACAAGACAAGGGGGCTACGAGCAGTACTTC	CASSYTRQGGYEQYF
-	TRBV5-1	TRBJ1-4	-	TGCGCCAGCAGCTTGGACACGAATGAAAAACTGTTTTTT	CASSLDTNEKLFF
few	TRBV29-1	TRBJ2-1	-	TGCAGCGTTGAAGAGGATGAGCAGTTCTTC	CSVEEDEQFF
-	TRBV11-2	TRBJ2-1	TRBD2	TGTGCCAGCAGCATCAATTTAGGACTAGGAGCCTACAATGAGCAGTTCTTC	CASSINLGLGAYNEQFF
-	TRBV6-2/TRBV6-3	TRBJ1-6	-	TGTGCCAGCTTACACTCCGGGACAAAGAATTCACCCCTCCACTTT	CASLHSGTKNSPLHF
few	TRBV12-3/TRBV12-4	TRBJ2-5	-	TGTGCCAGCAGTTTGAGGGGTTCAAAGGGGCAGACCCAGTACTTC	CASSLRGSKGQTQYF
-	TRBV20-1	TRBJ2-1	-	TGCAGTGCCCGCGATAGGGAAAAATACAATGAGCAGTTCTTC	CSARDREKYNEQFF
-	TRBV12-3/TRBV12-4	TRBJ1-1	-	TGTGCCAGCAGTCAGGTTCTCACGGGGACTGAAGCTTTCTTT	CASSQVLTGTEAFF